What follows describes a single T cell receptor beta chain. This entry comes from a study of control samples from healthy donors and cancer patients. The V gene's germline CDR1 is SGHTA and CDR2 FQGTGA. The CDR3 loop spans 14 amino acids. V was cut by 5 bases and J by 5 bases, with 14 bases left in between. Data came from immunoSEQ multiplex PCR; TCRdb stores just in-frame clones and leaves some out. The repertoire holds some 120,000 clones, with around 93% as singletons. The receptor's source is a man between 18 and 29 years old in good health. V gene TRBV7-3 combines with J gene TRBJ2-3; TRBD1 might be the D (5 bases). What was sequenced was blood. The CDR3 coding sequence is TGTGCCAGCAGCCTCCTGTCAGGGTTAGATACGCAGTATTTT. Translated: CASSLLSGLDTQYF.